A single sample gave rise to the 5 T cell receptor beta chains below, sequenced in a study of T-cell memory formation after mild COVID-19 (TCRdb year 2021). Libraries were prepared through 5' RACE. These reads were obtained on an Illumina NovaSeq 6000. The public reads were reprocessed in TCRdb via fastp at Q25 and MiXCR, keeping in-frame beta chains. CDR3 protein duplicates are merged, each entry listing the most common genes and DNA. Counted in this sample were a few hundred thousand distinct CDR3 sequences; 16% of them appeared once. The ten largest clonotypes hold more than 20% of the sample. What was sequenced was PBMCs or a T cell subset sorted from them (not recorded which). All receptors derive from a man aged 18 to 29 who had mild COVID-19 (a few samples of this study predate the infection). The sample titles of this study are shuffled in the database, so cell type and time point are left out; the donor was told from shared clones.

CDR3 sequence: CASSVAGQGANTEAFF. The CDR3 bases are TGTGCCAGCAGCGTTGCGGGGCAGGGGGCGAACACTGAAGCTTTCTTT. The chain employs TRBV9 and TRBJ1-1; 8 positions match TRBD1. The V gene's germline CDR1 is SGDLS and CDR2 YYNGEE. CDR3 length equals 16 residues. Trimming at V came to 2 bases and at J to 1 base, leaving 7 bases not matched to a gene.

The genes are TRBV10-3 and TRBJ2-7, with TRBD1 matching over 9 bases. Germline trimming cut 10 bases from V and 5 bases from J; bases unmatched to any gene: 6. Germline V CDR1 and CDR2: ENHRY, SYGVKD. This CDR3 is 12 amino acids long. In DNA, the CDR3 is TGTGCCAACCCTGACAGGGGGGACGAGCAGTACTTC. Translating gives CANPDRGDEQYF.

This clonotype occurred a few times. This chain uses TRBV15 with TRBJ1-1; D remains ambiguous. This CDR3 has 12 amino acids. Germline V gene data show CDR1 as LNHNV and CDR2 as YYDKDF (reference sequence). V was pared by 3 bases and J by 3 bases, with 5 bases between. The CDR3 DNA sequence: TGTGCCACCAGCAGGGCAGACACTGAAGCTTTCTTT. Protein sequence: CATSRADTEAFF.

This clonotype was counted between two and nine times. V gene TRBV15 combines with J gene TRBJ1-4; D might be TRBD1 (6 bases). The CDR3 is 15 residues long. Trimming took 4 bases from V and 4 from J, leaving 13 bases between them. In germline, CDR1 is LNHNV, CDR2 YYDKDF (reference sequence). The CDR3 DNA follows: TGTGCCACCAGCAAGTGGGGGCTTGGTAATGAAAAACTGTTTTTT. It encodes CATSKWGLGNEKLFF.

The chain links TRBV12-3 or TRBV12-4 to TRBJ2-7; 11 bases are a match to TRBD1. With V trimmed by 5 bases and J by 4 bases, 7 bases remained unmatched. The CDR3 contains 15 residues. For the CDR3, the DNA is TGTGCCAGCAGTGTGGGACAGGGGGAAGGTTACGAGCAGTACTTC. It encodes CASSVGQGEGYEQYF.